This T cell receptor beta chain was identified in a study of T cells after yellow fever vaccination. Study-level results: Compared with primary, the secondary response was weaker and peaked at day 5, not 15. Boosting was followed by the reappearance of most primary-vaccination clones (about 96% CD4, about 89% CD8).

TCRdb used MiXCR to reprocess the 5' RACE reads, holding one entry per CDR3 protein. Of some 340,000 distinct CDR3 sequences in the sample, over 4% were seen once. V was pared by 1 base and J by 3 bases, with 13 bases between. Germline V lookup: CDR1 MGHRA, CDR2 YSYEKL. The CDR3 runs to 15 residues. A few counts support this clonotype. The antigen remains unidentified. This TCR derives from a young man who received the YFV17D yellow fever vaccine. The V call is TRBV4-1, the J call TRBJ2-7, with D possibly called TRBD1 or TRBD2 (5 bases each). The sequencing here drew on PBMCs, taken 5 days after the yellow fever booster vaccination. CDR3 region: CASSQAEGTIYEQYF. The CDR3 DNA reads as TGCGCCAGCAGCCAAGCGGAAGGGACGATCTACGAGCAGTACTTC.